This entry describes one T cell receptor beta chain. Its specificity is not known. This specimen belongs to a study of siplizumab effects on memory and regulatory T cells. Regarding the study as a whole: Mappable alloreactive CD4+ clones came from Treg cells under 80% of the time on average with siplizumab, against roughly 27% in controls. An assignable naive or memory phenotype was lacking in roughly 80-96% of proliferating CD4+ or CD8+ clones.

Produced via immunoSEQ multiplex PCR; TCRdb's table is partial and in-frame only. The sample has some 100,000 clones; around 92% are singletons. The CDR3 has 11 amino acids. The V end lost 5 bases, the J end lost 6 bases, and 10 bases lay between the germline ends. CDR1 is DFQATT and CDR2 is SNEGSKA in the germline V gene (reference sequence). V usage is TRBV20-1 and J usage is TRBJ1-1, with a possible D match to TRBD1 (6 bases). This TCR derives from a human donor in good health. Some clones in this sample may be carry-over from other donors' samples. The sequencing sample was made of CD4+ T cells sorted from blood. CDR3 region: CSAVQGAEAFF. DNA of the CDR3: TGCAGTGCTGTACAGGGAGCTGAAGCTTTCTTT.